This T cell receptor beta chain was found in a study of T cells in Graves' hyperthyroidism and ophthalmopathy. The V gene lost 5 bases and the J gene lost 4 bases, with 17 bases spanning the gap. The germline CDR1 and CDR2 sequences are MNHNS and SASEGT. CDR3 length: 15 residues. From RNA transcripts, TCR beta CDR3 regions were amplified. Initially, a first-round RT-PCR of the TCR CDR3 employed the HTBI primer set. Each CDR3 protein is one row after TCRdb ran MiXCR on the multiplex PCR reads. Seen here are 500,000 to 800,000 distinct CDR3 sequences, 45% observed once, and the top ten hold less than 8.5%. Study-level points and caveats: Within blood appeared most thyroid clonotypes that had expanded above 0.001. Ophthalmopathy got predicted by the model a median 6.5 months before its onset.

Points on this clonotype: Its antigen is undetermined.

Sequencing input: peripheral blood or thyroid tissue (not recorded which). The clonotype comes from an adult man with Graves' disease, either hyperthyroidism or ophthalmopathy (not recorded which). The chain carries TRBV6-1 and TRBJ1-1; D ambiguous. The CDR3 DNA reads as TGTGCCAGCAGTCGTCCGACGGGTCTGATCACTGAAGCTTTCTTT. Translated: CASSRPTGLITEAFF.